The 14 T cell receptor beta chains below come from one sample, sequenced in a study of blood T cell repertoires in COVID-19. Generated by immunoSEQ multiplex PCR, the TCRdb table keeps only in-frame clones and is missing some. The sample comprises about 260,000 clones, around 89% of which are singletons, and around 0.85% rests with the top ten. Sequencing was done on a sample of PBMCs or T cells enriched from blood (not recorded which). The receptors originated from a man aged 45-65 years who had been exposed to COVID-19.

The rearrangement uses TRBV19 and TRBJ2-4, with a tentative D call TRBD2 (7 bases). Trimming removed 2 bases at V and 7 bases at J, with 24 bases between. CDR3 length: 18 amino acids. The germline gives CDR1 LNHDA, CDR2 SQIVND (reference sequence). CDR3 residues: CASSINGGGGRRENIQYF. CDR3 DNA sequence: TGTGCCAGTAGTATAAACGGGGGAGGGGGTCGAAGGGAGAACATTCAGTACTTC.

The table lists this clone with a few counts. The gene calls are TRBV28 and TRBJ1-1, with D unresolved. CDR3 length equals 17 residues. The germline CDR1 and CDR2 sequences are MDHEN and SYDVKM. Trimming stripped 6 bases from V and 2 bases from J, with 22 bases between. CDR3 in amino acids: CASSLMIALLGNTEAFF. CDR3 in DNA: TGTGCCAGCAGCCTCATGATAGCCCTCCTCGGAAACACTGAAGCTTTCTTT.

In this sample, this clone turned up once. V usage is TRBV6-5 and J usage is TRBJ1-2, with TRBD1 identical over 10 bases. Trimming took 5 bases from V and 2 from J; bases not matched to a gene: 5. Germline-derived CDR1 and CDR2 are MNHEY and SVGAGI. CDR3 length equals 15 residues. CDR3 bases: TGTGCCAGCAGTAGCAGGACAGGGGGGAACTATGGCTACACCTTC. The encoded protein is CASSSRTGGNYGYTF.

The CDR3 sequence is CAWSAGSGGGKTQYF. In DNA form, the CDR3 reads TGTGCCTGGAGTGCGGGTAGCGGGGGGGGGAAGACCCAGTACTTC. The chain couples TRBV30 to TRBJ2-5; 11 nucleotides line up with TRBD2. This CDR3 is built from 15 residues. Losses at the gene ends were 1 base for V and 6 bases for J; bases not matched to a gene: 7. CDR1 GTSNPN and CDR2 SVGIG come from the germline V gene (reference sequence).

This sequence joins TRBV7-6 and TRBJ2-5; 13 bases are shared with TRBD2. The germline CDR1 and CDR2 sequences are SGHVS and FNYEAQ. CDR3 size: 17 residues. V dropped 5 bases and J dropped 2; count of bases not matched to a gene: 8. CDR3 in DNA: TGTGCCAGCAGCCAGGGACTAGCGGGAACATTACAAGAGACCCAGTACTTC. Protein: CASSQGLAGTLQETQYF.

The V and J genes are TRBV4-1 and TRBJ1-6; 7 bases agree with TRBD1. Germline CDR1 and CDR2: MGHRA and YSYEKL. The length of the CDR3 is 14 residues. J lost 5 bases, V lost 4 bases, and 2 bases had no gene match. CDR3 loop: CASSPDRNNSPLHF. CDR3 sequence (DNA): TGCGCCAGCAGCCCGGACAGGAATAATTCACCCCTCCACTTT.

This rearrangement joins TRBV18 to TRBJ1-1; perhaps TRBD1 as D (6 bases). CDR1 and CDR2 from the germline V gene are KGHSH and LQKENI. The germline V and J ends were trimmed by 8 bases and 1 base, with 11 bases remaining between them. The CDR3 consists of 13 residues. CDR3 sequence: CASTGQRNTEAFF. CDR3 nucleotides: TGTGCCAGCACGGGACAAAGGAACACTGAAGCTTTCTTT.

This chain uses TRBV5-1 with TRBJ2-2, with TRBD2 identical over 9 bases. Per germline, CDR1 SGHRS and CDR2 YFSETQ. The junction had 11 bases not matched to a gene; V was cut back by 4 bases and J by 7 bases. This CDR3 has 16 amino acids. The CDR3 sequence: CASSPTAGGPHGELFF. The CDR3 DNA reads TGCGCCAGCAGCCCCACGGCGGGAGGGCCCCACGGGGAGCTGTTTTTT.

This clone has only a few counts. The chain carries TRBV7-8 and TRBJ2-2, with D perhaps TRBD2 (6 bases). Looked up from germline, CDR1 is SGHVS and CDR2 is FQNEAQ. The CDR3 covers 17 residues. The V end was cut by 1 base, the J end by 4 bases, with 16 bases between. The chain's CDR3 is CASSLVGSVAVTGELFF. In DNA, the CDR3 is TGTGCCAGCAGCTTAGTCGGGTCGGTAGCGGTCACCGGGGAGCTGTTTTTT. Based on the CDR3 plus reference TRBV7-8 and TRBJ2-2, the full variable domain is GAGVSQSPRYKVAKRGQDVALRCDPISGHVSLFWYQQALGQGPEFLTYFQNEAQLDKSGLPSDRFFAERPEGSVSTLKIQRTQQEDSAVYLCASSLVGSVAVTGELFFGEGSRLTVL.

The CDR3 is CASSFGQGIDEQYV. The DNA for the CDR3 is TGTGCCAGCAGTTTCGGACAGGGTATCGACGAGCAGTACGTC. The chain joins TRBV28 to TRBJ2-7; 8 positions agree with TRBD1. The CDR3 is 14 amino acids. V gave up 3 bases and J gave up 5 bases; unmatched junction bases: 6. Germline loops: CDR1 MDHEN, CDR2 SYDVKM.

This sequence joins TRBV5-1 and TRBJ2-7; 9 bases match TRBD1. The germline CDR1 and CDR2 sequences are SGHRS and YFSETQ. With V trimmed by 4 bases and J by 2 bases, 7 bases remained unmatched. This CDR3 has 15 amino acids. The CDR3 sequence is CASSPGGQGPYEQYF. The CDR3 coding sequence is TGCGCCAGCAGCCCGGGGGGACAGGGCCCCTACGAGCAGTACTTC.

This clone was detected only once. The chain employs TRBV4-1 and TRBJ2-6, with no clear D. Trimming took off 0 bases at V and 4 bases at J, with 13 bases between the two ends. Germline assignment: CDR1 MGHRA and CDR2 YSYEKL. The CDR3 consists of 17 residues. The CDR3 bases are TGCGCCAGCAGCCAAGATAGTTCAGGATCCGGGGCCAACGTCCTGACTTTC. Protein: CASSQDSSGSGANVLTF.

The J gene is TRBJ2-1, the V gene TRBV6-5; 8 bases fit TRBD2. In germline, CDR1 is MNHEY, CDR2 SVGAGI. The CDR3 loop spans 15 amino acids. Trimming removed 2 bases from V and 3 bases from J; junction bases left unmatched: 3. The CDR3 protein is CASSYTSGIYNEQFF. The CDR3, as DNA: TGTGCCAGCAGTTACACTAGCGGAATCTACAATGAGCAGTTCTTC.

A single count supports this clone. This sequence joins TRBV19 and TRBJ2-1; TRBD2 aligns across 7 bases. V trimming: 5 bases; J trimming: 6 bases; junction bases outside the gene matches: 13. Germline V gene data show CDR1 as LNHDA and CDR2 as SQIVND (reference sequence). The CDR3 has 16 amino acids. The DNA of the CDR3 is TGTGCCAGTAGTCATAGGTGGGGGGGGTCGGGCAATGAGCAGTTCTTC. This encodes CASSHRWGGSGNEQFF.